Below are 16 T cell receptor beta chains sequenced from a single sample in a study of T cell repertoires in cytomegalovirus infection. No antigen is known for these receptors. TCRdb ran MiXCR on the reads and lists one entry per CDR3 protein. The sample records roughly 500,000 distinct CDR3 sequences, roughly 34% being singletons. The material was cultured PBMCs, obtained from culture after CMV antigen stimulation. All receptors derive from a human donor in good health (CMV status not recorded). Some clones in this sample may be carry-over from other donors' samples.

This clonotype was observed a few times. V and J are TRBV2 and TRBJ2-6; D is perhaps TRBD1 (6 bases). This CDR3 contains 15 residues. V lost 6 bases to trimming and J lost 2 bases, with 11 bases between them. Per germline, CDR1 SNHLY and CDR2 FYNNEI. DNA of the CDR3: TGTGCCAGCAGGGCCGACAGGCCTGGGGCCAACGTCCTGACTTTC. The encoded protein is CASRADRPGANVLTF.

The sample holds many counts of this clonotype. The V gene is TRBV7-2, the J gene TRBJ2-5; 8 bases are shared with TRBD2. Germline assignment: CDR1 SGHTA and CDR2 FQGNSA. The CDR3 spans 14 residues. The V segment lost 2 bases and the J segment 3 bases; nucleotides outside the gene matches: 2. The CDR3 DNA reads TGTGCCAGCAGCTTAAATAGCGGGGAAGAGACCCAGTACTTC. It is translated as CASSLNSGEETQYF. The variable domain in full, completed from reference TRBV7-2 and TRBJ2-5, reads GAGVSQSPSNKVTEKGKDVELRCDPISGHTALYWYRQSLGQGLEFLIYFQGNSAPDKSGLPSDRFSAERTGGSVSTLTIQRTQQEDSAVYLCASSLNSGEETQYFGPGTRLLVL.

This sequence joins TRBV6-2 or TRBV6-3 and TRBJ2-1; 13 nucleotides agree with TRBD2. Per germline, CDR1 MNHEY and CDR2 SVGEGT. The CDR3 totals 15 residues. V shed 5 bases and J 7 bases; nucleotides not matched to a gene: 5. CDR3 region: CASSRTSGSDNEQFF. CDR3 nucleotides: TGTGCCAGCAGTCGGACTAGCGGGAGCGATAATGAGCAGTTCTTC.

This clonotype was recorded many times. The V call is TRBV7-4, the J call TRBJ1-5; weak D call: TRBD1 (5 bases). V lost 4 bases and J 0 bases, leaving 13 bases between the germline ends. CDR3 length: 16 residues. Looked up from germline, CDR1 is SGHVT and CDR2 is SQSDAQ. The CDR3 DNA reads TGTGCCAGCAGCTCTGACAGAGGGACTAGCAATCAGCCCCAGCATTTT. Translating it yields CASSSDRGTSNQPQHF.

This clonotype was seen a handful of times. The gene calls are TRBV20-1 and TRBJ2-1, with 9 bases fitting TRBD2. Germline assignment: CDR1 DFQATT and CDR2 SNEGSKA (reference sequence). With 2 bases clipped from V and 4 bases from J, the junction kept 6 bases outside the gene matches. CDR3 length: 15 residues. CDR3 nucleotides: TGCAGTGCTAGACGTCTAGCGGGAAGTTACAATGAGCAGTTCTTC. It yields the protein CSARRLAGSYNEQFF.

This rearrangement joins TRBV19 to TRBJ1-3, with D maybe TRBD1 (5 bases). The V and J ends lost 7 bases and 0 bases respectively, with 10 bases between them. Germline CDR1 reads LNHDA; CDR2 reads SQIVND (reference sequence). The CDR3 contains 14 residues. The DNA of the CDR3 is TGTGCCAGTATCCGGGACCCCTCTGGAAACACCATATATTTT. Amino acids: CASIRDPSGNTIYF.

V is TRBV10-2 and J is TRBJ2-1; D may be TRBD1 (6 bases). Between the trimmed V and J ends, which lost 4 bases and 9 bases, there was a span of 16 bases. Germline loops: CDR1 WSHSY, CDR2 SAAADI. The CDR3 runs to 14 residues. CDR3 sequence reads: CASSVLQGAGEQFF. The CDR3 coding sequence is TGCGCCAGCAGTGTATTACAGGGAGCAGGTGAGCAGTTCTTC.

The chain recombines TRBV12-3 or TRBV12-4 with TRBJ2-2, with TRBD2 matching 8 bases. The CDR3 runs 18 residues. Unmatched junction bases numbered 20, after V lost 6 bases and J lost 8 bases. For the CDR3, the DNA is TGTGCCAGCAGATCCACGCCTGGCAGCGGGACTAGACCTGGGGAGCTGTTTTTT. Translated: CASRSTPGSGTRPGELFF.

The genes are TRBV19 and TRBJ1-1; D might be TRBD1 (6 bases). Germline V gene lookup returns CDR1 LNHDA and CDR2 SQIVND (reference sequence). Trimming cost V 5 bases and J 0 bases, with 22 bases left between them. The CDR3 has 18 residues. CDR3: CASSQGTGGSTMNTEAFF. The DNA of the CDR3 is TGTGCCAGTAGTCAGGGGACGGGGGGCAGTACAATGAACACTGAAGCTTTCTTT.

This clonotype was detected many times. This sequence joins TRBV7-2 and TRBJ1-4; D is possibly TRBD1 (5 bases). The V end was cut by 3 bases, the J end by 3 bases, with 11 bases between. This CDR3 comprises 15 residues. The germline gives CDR1 SGHTA, CDR2 FQGNSA. The DNA for the CDR3 is TGTGCCAGCAGCTTTCAGGGTACGGCTAATGAAAAACTGTTTTTT. Translated: CASSFQGTANEKLFF.

V usage is TRBV12-3 or TRBV12-4 and J usage is TRBJ1-1; D gene uncertain. This CDR3 is 14 amino acids long. The V end lost 6 bases, the J end lost 5 bases, and 16 bases lay between the germline ends. The CDR3 is CASSSEPRGTEAFF. The CDR3 nucleotides read TGTGCCAGCAGCTCGGAACCACGAGGGACTGAAGCTTTCTTT.

In this sample, this clonotype turned up a few times. The chain combines TRBV19 with TRBJ2-3, with 7 positions matching TRBD2. V trimming: 3 bases; J trimming: 2 bases; junction bases outside the gene matches: 5. The V gene's germline CDR1 is LNHDA and CDR2 SQIVND (reference sequence). The CDR3 has 15 residues. This CDR3 is CASSMGRESTDTQYF. CDR3 nucleotide sequence: TGTGCCAGTAGTATGGGGCGGGAGTCCACAGATACGCAGTATTTT.

This clonotype was counted many times. The V gene is TRBV7-2, the J gene TRBJ2-3; a possible D gene is TRBD2 (6 bases). Trimming left V 1 base short and J 7 bases short, with 9 bases between. CDR3 length: 13 residues. CDR1 is SGHTA, CDR2 FQGNSA, per germline. CDR3 coding DNA: TGTGCCAGCAGCTTAGAGCGGGCCTATACGCAGTATTTT. Residues: CASSLERAYTQYF.

V usage is TRBV11-2 and J usage is TRBJ2-7, with 11 bases lining up with TRBD2. The ends lost 0 bases at V and 2 bases at J; junction bases unmatched: 3. The CDR3 loop spans 16 amino acids. Germline CDR1 reads SGHAT; CDR2 reads FQNNGV. CDR3 loop: CASSLEGTSGPYEQYF. The DNA for the CDR3 is TGTGCCAGCAGCTTAGAGGGGACTAGCGGTCCCTACGAGCAGTACTTC.

This rearrangement joins TRBV10-3 to TRBJ2-3; D not certain. V dropped 1 base and J dropped 2 bases, with 4 bases sitting between them. Germline values: CDR1 ENHRY, CDR2 SYGVKD. The CDR3 consists of 13 residues. Here the CDR3 reads CAISELATDTQYF. The CDR3 nucleotides read TGTGCCATCAGTGAGTTGGCCACAGATACGCAGTATTTT.

The V call is TRBV27, the J call TRBJ2-1, with 14 bases aligning to TRBD2. This CDR3 has 17 residues. With V trimmed by 4 bases and J by 10 bases, 12 bases remained unmatched. The germline CDR1 and CDR2 sequences are MNHEY and SMNVEV (reference sequence). In nucleotides, the CDR3 is TGTGCCAGCAGTTCCTCTCGACTAGCGGGAGGGCCTTGGGAGCAGTTCTTC. Its protein product is CASSSSRLAGGPWEQFF.